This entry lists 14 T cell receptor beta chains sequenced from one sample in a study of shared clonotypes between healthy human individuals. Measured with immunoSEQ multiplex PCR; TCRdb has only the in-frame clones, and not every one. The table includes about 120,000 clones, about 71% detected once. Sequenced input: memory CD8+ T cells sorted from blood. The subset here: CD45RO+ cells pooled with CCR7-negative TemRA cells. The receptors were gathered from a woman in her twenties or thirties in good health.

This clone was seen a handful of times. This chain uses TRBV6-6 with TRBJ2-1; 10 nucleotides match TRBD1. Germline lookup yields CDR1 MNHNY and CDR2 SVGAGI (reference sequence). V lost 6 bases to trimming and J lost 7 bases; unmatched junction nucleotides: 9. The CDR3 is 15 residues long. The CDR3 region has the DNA TGTGCCAGCAGCTTCGGGACAGGGGAGGGGAATGAGCAGTTCTTC. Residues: CASSFGTGEGNEQFF.

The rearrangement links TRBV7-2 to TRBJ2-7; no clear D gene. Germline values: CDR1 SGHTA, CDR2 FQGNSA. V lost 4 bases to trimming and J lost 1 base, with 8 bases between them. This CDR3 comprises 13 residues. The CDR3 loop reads CASSWSRSYEQYF. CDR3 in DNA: TGTGCCAGCAGCTGGAGTAGGTCCTACGAGCAGTACTTC.

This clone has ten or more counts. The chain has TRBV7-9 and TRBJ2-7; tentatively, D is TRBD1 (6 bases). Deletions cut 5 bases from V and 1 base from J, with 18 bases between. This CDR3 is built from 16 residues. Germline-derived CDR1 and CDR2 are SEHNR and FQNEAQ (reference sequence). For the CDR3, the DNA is TGTGCCAGCAGCCTCATTCAGACAGGAGGATCCTACGAGCAGTACTTC. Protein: CASSLIQTGGSYEQYF.

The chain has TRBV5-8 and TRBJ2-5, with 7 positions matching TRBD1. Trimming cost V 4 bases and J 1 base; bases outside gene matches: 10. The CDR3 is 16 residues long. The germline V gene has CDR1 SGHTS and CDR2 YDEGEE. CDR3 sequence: CASSPDGTEGQETQYF. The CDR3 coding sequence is TGTGCCAGCAGCCCGGACGGGACAGAGGGCCAAGAGACCCAGTACTTC.

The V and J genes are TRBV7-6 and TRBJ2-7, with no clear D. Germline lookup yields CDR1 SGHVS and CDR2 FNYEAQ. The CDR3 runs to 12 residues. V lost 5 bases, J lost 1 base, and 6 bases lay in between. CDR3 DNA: TGTGCCAGCAGCCGGAATTCCTACGAGCAGTACTTC. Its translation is CASSRNSYEQYF.

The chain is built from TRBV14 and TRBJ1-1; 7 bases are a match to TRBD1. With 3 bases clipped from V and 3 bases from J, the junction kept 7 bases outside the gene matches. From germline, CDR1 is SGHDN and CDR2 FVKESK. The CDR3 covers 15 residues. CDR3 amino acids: CASSHTDREDTEAFF. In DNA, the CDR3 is TGTGCCAGCAGCCATACCGACAGGGAGGACACTGAAGCTTTCTTT.

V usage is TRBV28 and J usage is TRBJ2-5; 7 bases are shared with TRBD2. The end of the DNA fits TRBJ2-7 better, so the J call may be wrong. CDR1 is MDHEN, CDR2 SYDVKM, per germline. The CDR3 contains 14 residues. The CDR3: CASSFWREFNEQYF. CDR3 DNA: TGTGCCAGCAGTTTTTGGCGGGAGTTCAACGAGCAGTACTTC.

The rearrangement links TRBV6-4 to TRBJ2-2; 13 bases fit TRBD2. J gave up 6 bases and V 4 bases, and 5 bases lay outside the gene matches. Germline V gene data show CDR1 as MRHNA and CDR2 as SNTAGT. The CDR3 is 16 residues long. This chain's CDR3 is CASSGTSGSEPGELFF. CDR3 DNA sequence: TGTGCCAGCAGTGGGACTAGCGGGAGTGAACCCGGGGAGCTGTTTTTT.

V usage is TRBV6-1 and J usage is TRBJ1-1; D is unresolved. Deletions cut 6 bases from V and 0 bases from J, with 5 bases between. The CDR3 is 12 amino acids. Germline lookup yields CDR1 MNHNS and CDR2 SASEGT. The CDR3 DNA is TGTGCCAGCAGAGGGCTGAACACTGAAGCTTTCTTT. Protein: CASRGLNTEAFF.

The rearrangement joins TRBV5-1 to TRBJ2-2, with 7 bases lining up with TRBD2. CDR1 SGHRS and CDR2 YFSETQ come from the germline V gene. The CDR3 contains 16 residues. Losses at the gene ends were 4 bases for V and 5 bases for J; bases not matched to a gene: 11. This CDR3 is CASSPPRGEGTGELFF. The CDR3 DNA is TGCGCCAGCAGCCCCCCTCGGGGGGAGGGGACCGGGGAGCTGTTTTTT. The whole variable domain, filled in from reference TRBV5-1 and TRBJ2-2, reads KAGVTQTPRYLIKTRGQQVTLSCSPISGHRSVSWYQQTPGQGLQFLFEYFSETQRNKGNFPGRFSGRQFSNSRSEMNVSTLELGDSALYLCASSPPRGEGTGELFFGEGSRLTVL.

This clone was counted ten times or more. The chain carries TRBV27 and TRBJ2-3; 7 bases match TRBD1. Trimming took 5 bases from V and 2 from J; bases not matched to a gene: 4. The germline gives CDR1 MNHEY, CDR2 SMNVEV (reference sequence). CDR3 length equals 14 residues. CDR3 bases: TGTGCCAGCAGTGGCGGACAGGTCACAGATACGCAGTATTTT. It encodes CASSGGQVTDTQYF.

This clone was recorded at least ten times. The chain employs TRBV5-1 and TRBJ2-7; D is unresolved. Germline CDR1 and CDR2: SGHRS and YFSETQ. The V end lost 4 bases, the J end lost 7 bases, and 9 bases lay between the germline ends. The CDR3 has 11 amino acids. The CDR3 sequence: CASSPGREQYF. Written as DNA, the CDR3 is TGCGCCAGCAGCCCCGGACGGGAGCAGTACTTC.

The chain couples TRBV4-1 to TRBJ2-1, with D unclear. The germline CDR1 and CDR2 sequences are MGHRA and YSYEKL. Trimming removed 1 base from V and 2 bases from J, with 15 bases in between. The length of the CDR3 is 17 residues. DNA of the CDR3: TGCGCCAGCAGCCAAGGGCATCTTGCGACCCCCTACAATGAGCAGTTCTTC. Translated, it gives CASSQGHLATPYNEQFF.

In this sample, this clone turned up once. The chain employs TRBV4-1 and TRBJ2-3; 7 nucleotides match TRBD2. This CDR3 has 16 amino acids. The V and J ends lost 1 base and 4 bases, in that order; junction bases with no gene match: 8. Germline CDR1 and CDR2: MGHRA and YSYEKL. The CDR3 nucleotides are TGCGCCAGCAGCCAAGGGCCCGGGAGGCTCTCAGATACGCAGTATTTT. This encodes CASSQGPGRLSDTQYF.